Sequencing of this T cell receptor (beta chain) was carried out in a study of CD8 T cells in Susac syndrome. The CDR3 is 12 amino acids. Trimming took off 0 bases at V and 8 bases at J, with 8 bases between the two ends. CDR1 and CDR2 (germline): SGHNT, YYREEE (reference sequence). About 0.45 to 1 ug RNA was reverse transcribed with random hexamers. TCRdb reanalysed the immunoSEQ multiplex PCR reads using MiXCR and keeps one entry per CDR3 protein. The repertoire holds roughly 120,000 distinct CDR3 sequences, with more than 80% as singletons. This TCR was sampled from a human donor with multiple sclerosis. The chain links TRBV5-4 to TRBJ1-2, with no clear D. Sequenced sample: CD8+ T cells from PBMCs. CDR3 sequence (DNA): TGTGCCAGCAGCTTGGGGCAGACGGGCTACACCTTC. This translates into CASSLGQTGYTF.